The TCR beta chain described here comes from a study of CD8 T cells in ankylosing spondylitis. Study-level points and caveats: Those disease-linked clones were CD8+; they were also relatively rare in peripheral blood. Ankylosing spondylitis blood seemed to carry a telltale TCR beta motif made of fewer than ten highly homologous variants.

TCRdb recomputed calls from the 5' RACE reads with MiXCR, one row per CDR3 protein. The table records about 360,000 distinct CDR3 sequences, 20% of them present only once. This clonotype was detected ten times or more. The antigen remains undetermined. V was cut by 5 bases and J by 9 bases, with 8 bases left in between. Germline CDR1 and CDR2: SGHAT and FQNNGV. CDR3 length: 11 amino acids. Input material: blood, either unsorted or a sorted T cell fraction (not recorded which). The sequence derives from a male donor with ankylosing spondylitis or in good health (not recorded which). The rearrangement links TRBV11-2 to TRBJ2-1, with TRBD2 as a possible D gene (5 bases). CDR3 nucleotide sequence: TGTGCCAGCAGCCCCCGGGGTGAGCAGTTCTTC. Its protein is CASSPRGEQFF.